Given below is one T cell receptor (beta chain) in context. This entry is derived from a study of blood T cell repertoires in COVID-19. Study-wide background: T cells, B-cell-depleted T cells, or PBMCs supplied cDNA or gDNA.

Method: immunoSEQ multiplex PCR; TCRdb's copy keeps in-frame clones and lacks some. The sample consists of around 250,000 clones, about nine tenths of them appearing once. The germline V gene has CDR1 MGHRA and CDR2 YSYEKL. The CDR3 runs 16 residues. Trimming took 1 base from V and 2 from J; bases not matched to a gene: 6. The sequenced sample consisted of peripheral blood. The rearrangement links TRBV4-1 to TRBJ2-7, with 9 positions matching TRBD2. The clonotype comes from a man aged 25 to 45 who had recovered from COVID-19. The CDR3 is CASSQGVAGVTYEQYF. The CDR3 DNA is TGCGCCAGCAGCCAAGGGGTAGCGGGGGTTACCTACGAGCAGTACTTC.